The 13 T cell receptor beta chains listed next were all sequenced from one sample in a study of blood T cell repertoires in COVID-19 (dated by TCRdb to the early 2020s). Library preparation was by the immunoSEQ multiplex PCR assay. Held by TCRdb, this immuneACCESS table contains in-frame sequences only and omits some clones. Under half of the omission traces to an unresolved V gene where checked; the cause of the rest is unknown. The sample table lists about 130,000 clones, around 88% of them with a count of one. The ten largest clones represent around 4.5% of the sample. Source material: peripheral blood. All receptors come from a man aged 60 to 75 with COVID-19, enrolled during active disease.

The CDR3, as DNA: TGTGCCAGCAGCCAAGGTCGAAGCCTCTACTATGGCTACACCTTC. It translates to CASSQGRSLYYGYTF. J is TRBJ1-2 and V is TRBV3-1 (or the pseudogene TRBV3-2); no clear D gene. V was shortened by 1 base and J by 3 bases, with 12 bases between the two germline ends. There are 15 residues in the CDR3. CDR1 is LGHDT, CDR2 YNNKEL, per germline (reference sequence).

This chain joins TRBV6-2 or TRBV6-3 and TRBJ2-7; D gene unclear. The CDR3 has 11 amino acids. Germline values: CDR1 MNHEY, CDR2 SVGEGT. Trimming took off 1 base at V and 4 bases at J, with 2 bases between the two ends. The CDR3 DNA reads as TGTGCCAGCAGTTACTTATACGAGCAGTACTTC. Translated, it gives CASSYLYEQYF.

Turning to this clone: The same CDR3 also results from other DNA sequences found in this sample. The chain uses TRBV7-3 and TRBJ2-1; a weak D match, TRBD2 (6 bases). This CDR3 contains 14 residues. Trimming took off 5 bases at V and 4 bases at J, with 12 bases between the two ends. Germline CDR1 and CDR2: SGHTA and FQGTGA. The CDR3 bases are TGTGCCAGCAGCCTCGGAGGGATATACAATGAGCAGTTCTTC. Translation: CASSLGGIYNEQFF.

The V gene is TRBV29-1, the J gene TRBJ1-1, with D perhaps TRBD1 (6 bases). Trimming took 1 base from V and 6 from J, leaving 21 bases between them. In germline, CDR1 is SQVTM, CDR2 ANQGSEA. This CDR3 comprises 16 residues. This chain's CDR3 is CSVEGWGQGLVAEAFF. DNA for the CDR3: TGCAGCGTTGAAGGGTGGGGGCAGGGGCTAGTCGCTGAAGCTTTCTTT.

The CDR3 protein is CSAVQGADEKLFF. As DNA, the CDR3 is TGCAGCGCCGTACAGGGGGCCGATGAAAAACTGTTTTTT. The chain links TRBV29-1 to TRBJ1-4, with 9 bases identical to TRBD1. CDR3 length: 13 residues. V was clipped by 7 bases and J by 6 bases; unmatched bases: 6. From germline, CDR1 is SQVTM and CDR2 ANQGSEA.

The chain links TRBV15 to TRBJ1-4; 9 bases match TRBD1. The CDR3 totals 17 residues. The V and J ends lost 0 bases and 8 bases, in that order; junction bases with no gene match: 10. CDR1 is LNHNV and CDR2 is YYDKDF in the germline V gene (reference sequence). CDR3 in amino acids: CATSRDHSGQGGEKLFF. In DNA, the CDR3 is TGTGCCACCAGCAGAGATCATTCGGGACAGGGTGGCGAAAAACTGTTTTTT.

The rearrangement links TRBV6-2 or TRBV6-3 to TRBJ1-4; 8 nucleotides match TRBD1. Looked up from germline, CDR1 is MNHEY and CDR2 is SVGEGT. CDR3 length equals 15 residues. V lost 6 bases to trimming and J lost 0 bases; unmatched junction nucleotides: 3. The CDR3 DNA is TGTGCCAGCAGCCTGGACAGGGCAACTAATGAAAAACTGTTTTTT. It codes for CASSLDRATNEKLFF.

The rearrangement links TRBV7-2 to TRBJ1-6, with a tentative D call TRBD1 (5 bases). There are 16 residues in the CDR3. Trimming removed 3 bases from V and 1 base from J, with 10 bases in between. Germline V gene lookup returns CDR1 SGHTA and CDR2 FQGNSA. In DNA, the CDR3 is TGTGCCAGCAGCTTGGCGGGGGGATCCTATAATTCACCCCTCCACTTT. This translates into CASSLAGGSYNSPLHF.

The chain joins TRBV3-1 (or the pseudogene TRBV3-2) to TRBJ1-2, with TRBD1 as a possible D gene (5 bases). V was shortened by 4 bases and J by 7 bases, with 22 bases between the two germline ends. The CDR3 has 16 amino acids. Germline CDR1 and CDR2: LGHDT and YNNKEL (reference sequence). The CDR3 reads CASSPTPGGVGRGYTF. The CDR3 nucleotides read TGTGCCAGCAGCCCTACCCCGGGGGGGGTGGGTCGTGGCTACACCTTC.

This rearrangement joins TRBV24-1 to TRBJ1-2; D is perhaps TRBD1 (6 bases). Germline V gene lookup returns CDR1 KGHDR and CDR2 SFDVKD. The V gene lost 4 bases and the J gene lost 1 base, with 15 bases spanning the gap. The CDR3 covers 16 residues. CDR3 sequence: CATSEASGAINYGYTF. DNA for the CDR3: TGTGCCACCAGTGAGGCCTCAGGGGCCATTAACTATGGCTACACCTTC.

This sequence joins TRBV28 and TRBJ2-7, with 15 positions matching TRBD2. V gave up 6 bases and J gave up 7 bases; unmatched junction bases: 4. The CDR3 runs 14 residues. Germline lookup yields CDR1 MDHEN and CDR2 SYDVKM. In DNA form, the CDR3 reads TGTGCCAGCAGGGGACTAGCGGGGGGTTCGGAGCAGTACTTC. Translated: CASRGLAGGSEQYF.

The genes are TRBV6-5 and TRBJ2-2; D is possibly TRBD1 (6 bases). This CDR3 comprises 15 residues. Looked up from germline, CDR1 is MNHEY and CDR2 is SVGAGI. Trimming removed 2 bases from V and 3 bases from J, with 10 bases in between. CDR3 bases: TGTGCCAGCAGTTACGGGCAGGGGTACACCGGGGAGCTGTTTTTT. Translated: CASSYGQGYTGELFF.

V is TRBV18 and J is TRBJ2-7; D might be TRBD1 (5 bases). Trimming left V 3 bases short and J 5 bases short, with 11 bases between. The CDR3 is made up of 13 amino acids. The V gene's germline CDR1 is KGHSH and CDR2 LQKENI. The CDR3 loop reads CASSPSAGNEQYF. CDR3 coding DNA: TGTGCCAGCTCACCTTCCGCAGGGAACGAGCAGTACTTC.